Below, 26 T cell receptor beta chains from the same sample are listed, as sequenced in a study of technical replicates of blood from a few donors. The repertoire was sequenced with immunoSEQ multiplex PCR; TCRdb's copy has only in-frame clones and lacks some. The table includes about 94,000 clones, around 96% detected once. Sequencing was done on a sample of T cells isolated from PBMCs. These receptors came from a human donor in good health.

V and J are TRBV9 and TRBJ2-7, with 7 nucleotides matching TRBD2. V lost 3 bases, J lost 0 bases, and 3 bases stayed unmatched. The CDR3 covers 14 residues. Germline lookup yields CDR1 SGDLS and CDR2 YYNGEE. This CDR3 reads CASSAGLSSYEQYF. The CDR3 DNA reads TGTGCCAGCAGCGCGGGACTAAGCTCCTACGAGCAGTACTTC.

The chain is built from TRBV4-1 and TRBJ2-1; TRBD1 aligns across 8 bases. Trimming took 3 bases from V and 4 from J; bases not matched to a gene: 8. The CDR3 spans 16 residues. Germline V gene data show CDR1 as MGHRA and CDR2 as YSYEKL. The CDR3 region is CASSQSPGTGYNEQFF. CDR3 DNA: TGCGCCAGCAGCCAGTCCCCGGGGACAGGATACAATGAGCAGTTCTTC.

This chain joins TRBV2 and TRBJ2-1, with unresolved D. V lost 3 bases to trimming and J lost 3 bases, with 9 bases between them. The CDR3 consists of 14 residues. CDR1 and CDR2 (germline): SNHLY, FYNNEI. The CDR3: CASSDSLYYNEQFF. The CDR3 DNA is TGTGCCAGCAGTGATTCTCTCTACTACAATGAGCAGTTCTTC.

This chain joins TRBV13 and TRBJ1-4; D ambiguous. The CDR3 has 15 amino acids. The germline V gene encodes CDR1 PRHDT and CDR2 FYEKMQ (reference sequence). The ends were cut back, 5 bases at V and 5 bases at J, with 15 bases in the middle. Here the CDR3 reads CASSADRDVNEKLFF. The CDR3 region has the DNA TGTGCCAGCAGCGCCGACCGGGATGTAAATGAAAAACTGTTTTTT.

Only one count was recorded for this clone. The chain carries TRBV10-3 and TRBJ1-5; D not certain. The V gene lost 9 bases and the J gene lost 1 base, with 10 bases spanning the gap. Germline V gene lookup returns CDR1 ENHRY and CDR2 SYGVKD. The CDR3 has 13 amino acids. CDR3 DNA sequence: TGTGCCATTTCGTCGGGGAGCAATCAGCCCCAGCATTTT. This codes for CAISSGSNQPQHF.

The chain employs TRBV14 and TRBJ1-1; D is undetermined. CDR1 is SGHDN, CDR2 FVKESK, per germline. The CDR3 has 15 amino acids. V dropped 0 bases and J dropped 4 bases, with 12 bases sitting between them. The CDR3 bases are TGTGCCAGCAGCCAAGAAATGATCAGAGGCACTGAAGCTTTCTTT. It specifies CASSQEMIRGTEAFF.

The V and J genes are TRBV9 and TRBJ1-4, with D tentatively TRBD1 (5 bases). In germline, CDR1 is SGDLS, CDR2 YYNGEE. V lost 3 bases to trimming and J lost 0 bases, with 12 bases between them. CDR3 length equals 16 residues. The CDR3 DNA sequence: TGTGCCAGCAGCGCGGGGGAAGTTGCAACTAATGAAAAACTGTTTTTT. This encodes CASSAGEVATNEKLFF.

The chain is built from TRBV6-6 and TRBJ1-2, with 11 bases lining up with TRBD1. Looked up from germline, CDR1 is MNHNY and CDR2 is SVGAGI (reference sequence). This CDR3 is built from 15 residues. V lost 1 base, J lost 6 bases, and 4 bases stayed unmatched. The CDR3 coding sequence is TGTGCCAGCAGTTACTTCGGACAGGGGGCTAATGGCTACACCTTC. Its translation: CASSYFGQGANGYTF.

This chain links TRBV27 with TRBJ1-5; D is perhaps TRBD1 (5 bases). Trimming cost V 0 bases and J 0 bases, with 9 bases left between them. The CDR3 sequence is 16 residues long. Per germline, CDR1 MNHEY and CDR2 SMNVEV (reference sequence). As DNA, the CDR3 is TGTGCCAGCAGTTTATCGGGACTTAATAGCAATCAGCCCCAGCATTTT. It encodes CASSLSGLNSNQPQHF.

The V gene is TRBV21-1, the J gene TRBJ2-7; the DNA was not used to check the table's D call, TRBD2. TRBV21-1 is classified as a pseudogene. The CDR3 contains 13 residues. The CDR3 protein is CASSKSTPPEQYF. DNA for the CDR3: TGTGCCAGCAGCAAATCCACTCCCCCCGAGCAGTACTTC.

The chain joins TRBV9 to TRBJ2-7, with D possibly being TRBD2 (6 bases). The CDR3 is 14 residues long. V dropped 0 bases and J dropped 3 bases, with 10 bases sitting between them. Looked up from germline, CDR1 is SGDLS and CDR2 is YYNGEE. The CDR3 spells CASSVGTAGYEQYF. For the CDR3, the DNA is TGTGCCAGCAGCGTAGGAACAGCGGGCTACGAGCAGTACTTC. The full variable domain, in which reference TRBV9 and TRBJ2-7 provide the parts outside the CDR3, is DSGVTQTPKHLITATGQRVTLRCSPRSGDLSVYWYQQSLDQGLQFLIQYYNGEERAKGNILERFSAQQFPDLHSELNLSSLELGDSALYFCASSVGTAGYEQYFGPGTRLTVT.

This sequence joins TRBV6-5 and TRBJ2-5; 12 positions agree with TRBD2. The CDR3 extends over 15 amino acids. From germline, CDR1 is MNHEY and CDR2 SVGAGI. V gave up 6 bases and J gave up 5 bases; unmatched junction bases: 7. DNA of the CDR3: TGTGCCAGCAGGCTAGCGGGAGGGGCAAGGGAGACCCAGTACTTC. Encoded protein: CASRLAGGARETQYF.

The chain is built from TRBV6-1 and TRBJ2-2, with 10 bases identical to TRBD2. This CDR3 region has 16 residues. The ends lost 2 bases at V and 7 bases at J; junction bases unmatched: 7. In germline, CDR1 is MNHNS, CDR2 SASEGT. CDR3: CASSERVLAGDGELFF. CDR3 nucleotide sequence: TGTGCCAGCAGTGAAAGGGTCCTAGCGGGAGACGGGGAGCTGTTTTTT.

The chain combines TRBV19 with TRBJ1-3; 9 bases agree with TRBD1. The trim removed 7 bases at V and 1 base at J, leaving 11 bases unmatched. The CDR3 contains 17 residues. Looked up from germline, CDR1 is LNHDA and CDR2 is SQIVND (reference sequence). The chain's CDR3 is CASNFGTGGRSGNTIYF. The CDR3 bases are TGTGCCAGTAATTTCGGTACAGGGGGCAGGTCTGGAAACACCATATATTTT.

This clone was picked up one time. The chain employs TRBV15 and TRBJ1-5; a weak D match, TRBD1 (5 bases). The CDR3 is made up of 13 amino acids. Germline assignment: CDR1 LNHNV and CDR2 YYDKDF (reference sequence). V lost 3 bases to trimming and J lost 10 bases, with 13 bases between them. CDR3 DNA: TGTGCCACCAGCAGCTCGGGGGTCGGCCCCCAGCATTTT. Amino acid sequence: CATSSSGVGPQHF.

The chain recombines TRBV2 with TRBJ1-4; no clear D gene. The CDR3 runs 13 residues. Germline CDR1 reads SNHLY; CDR2 reads FYNNEI. Trimming took 7 bases from V and 8 from J, leaving 14 bases between them. The CDR3 sequence is CASTDYGEEKLFF. In DNA form, the CDR3 reads TGTGCCAGCACCGACTACGGGGAAGAAAAACTGTTTTTT.

The rearrangement joins TRBV5-1 to TRBJ2-1; 8 bases map to TRBD2. CDR1 SGHRS and CDR2 YFSETQ come from the germline V gene. The CDR3 length is 15 residues. V lost 4 bases, J lost 6 bases, and 9 bases stayed unmatched. CDR3 coding DNA: TGCGCCAGCAGCGGAAGCGGGAGTGGGGGCAATGAGCAGTTCTTC. Residues: CASSGSGSGGNEQFF.

This clone appeared a single time. The V call is TRBV11-3, the J call TRBJ2-1; 9 nucleotides match TRBD2. There are 14 residues in the CDR3. Trimming at V came to 7 bases and at J to 3 bases, leaving 4 bases not matched to a gene. Germline lookup yields CDR1 SGHNT and CDR2 YENEEA. In DNA form, the CDR3 reads TGTGCCAGCATGGGGACTAGCAACTACAATGAGCAGTTCTTC. Its protein is CASMGTSNYNEQFF.

The V call is TRBV10-3, the J call TRBJ2-3; D perhaps matches TRBD2 (5 bases). The V gene lost 8 bases and the J gene lost 4 bases, with 13 bases spanning the gap. Per the germline V gene, CDR1 is ENHRY and CDR2 is SYGVKD. The CDR3 has 13 residues. The CDR3 region has the DNA TGTGCCATCGAGAGCGGTAGGGCAGATACGCAGTATTTT. Translation: CAIESGRADTQYF.

This sequence joins TRBV30 and TRBJ2-7; D is perhaps TRBD1 (6 bases). The germline V gene has CDR1 GTSNPN and CDR2 SVGIG (reference sequence). The CDR3 runs 14 residues. Trimming stripped 5 bases from V and 0 bases from J, with 14 bases between. The CDR3 spells CAWDPGGGSYEQYF. The DNA for the CDR3 is TGTGCCTGGGACCCTGGGGGCGGCTCCTACGAGCAGTACTTC. The full variable domain, completed using reference TRBV30 and TRBJ2-7, is SQTIHQWPATLVQPVGSPLSLECTVEGTSNPNLYWYRQAAGRGLQLLFYSVGIGQISSEVPQNLSASRPQDRQFILSSKKLLLSDSGFYLCAWDPGGGSYEQYFGPGTRLTVT.

CDR3 nucleotides: TGTGCCAGCAGTTTGAACCCGGGACTCCCGAACACTGAAGCTTTCTTT. This gives the protein CASSLNPGLPNTEAFF. The chain is built from TRBV27 and TRBJ1-1; perhaps TRBD1 as D (5 bases). The CDR3 has 16 amino acids. V dropped 3 bases and J dropped 1 base, with 15 bases sitting between them. The germline V gene has CDR1 MNHEY and CDR2 SMNVEV (reference sequence).

J is TRBJ2-7 and V is TRBV14, with TRBD1 as a possible D gene (6 bases). This CDR3 has 17 residues. The germline V gene encodes CDR1 SGHDN and CDR2 FVKESK. V was pared by 4 bases and J by 0 bases, with 19 bases between. Here the CDR3 reads CASSPGRVTGTSYEQYF. CDR3 nucleotides: TGTGCCAGCAGCCCCGGACGAGTTACAGGGACCTCCTACGAGCAGTACTTC.

The rearrangement links TRBV7-2 to TRBJ2-3, with D perhaps matching TRBD1 (5 bases). This CDR3 contains 12 residues. Per germline, CDR1 SGHTA and CDR2 FQGNSA. V lost 3 bases, J lost 9 bases, and 10 bases lay in between. CDR3 region: CASSLFRVTQYF. CDR3 DNA sequence: TGTGCCAGCAGCTTGTTCAGGGTAACGCAGTATTTT.

This clone appeared a single time. This chain links TRBV28 with TRBJ2-6; D remains ambiguous. V was cut by 5 bases and J by 0 bases, with 8 bases left in between. CDR3 length: 15 residues. Germline loops: CDR1 MDHEN, CDR2 SYDVKM. The CDR3, as DNA: TGTGCCAGCAGTCTCCCAGGCTCTGGGGCCAACGTCCTGACTTTC. It specifies CASSLPGSGANVLTF.

The CDR3 reads CASTQRTSGSYNEQFF. The CDR3 DNA is TGTGCCAGTACTCAGAGGACTAGCGGGTCCTACAATGAGCAGTTCTTC. The V gene is TRBV19, the J gene TRBJ2-1, with 11 bases that match TRBD2. V was clipped by 7 bases and J by 1 base; unmatched bases: 6. The length of the CDR3 is 16 residues. The germline gives CDR1 LNHDA, CDR2 SQIVND (reference sequence).

The genes are TRBV6-5 and TRBJ1-5, with TRBD1 as a possible D gene (6 bases). In germline, CDR1 is MNHEY, CDR2 SVGAGI. This CDR3 comprises 15 residues. V lost 5 bases and J lost 3, with 14 bases in between. This chain's CDR3 is CASSPDRHTNQPQHF. CDR3 nucleotides: TGTGCCAGCAGTCCGGACAGACACACCAATCAGCCCCAGCATTTT.